This T cell receptor (beta chain) was sequenced for a study of OX40 agonist ivuxolimab in advanced cancers. Broader study findings: At 0.1 to 3.0 mg/kg and by week 6, clonal expansion occurred in CD4+ and CD8+ blood T cells. Among the nonresponders, some also had low normalized T-cell clonal expansion. The average count of expanded clones was higher among CD8+ T cells than among CD4+.

Clones were sequenced by immunoSEQ multiplex PCR, and TCRdb holds only the in-frame ones, with some missing. Among some 39,000 clones listed, 85% to 90% were seen once. Trimming at V came to 3 bases and at J to 4 bases, leaving 6 bases not matched to a gene. This CDR3 has 16 residues. Per the germline V gene, CDR1 is LNHNV and CDR2 is YYDKDF (reference sequence). The count of this clone is one. Its antigen is unknown. V is TRBV15 and J is TRBJ2-1; 10 positions match TRBD2. The source of this sequence is an adult with an advanced solid tumor such as melanoma, head and neck, liver or kidney cancer. The sequencing used CD4+ or CD8+ T cells sorted from blood, collected in a trial of the OX40 agonist ivuxolimab. Here the CDR3 DNA reads TGTGCCACCAGCAGTAGAAAAGCGGGAGGGTACAATGAGCAGTTCTTC. This encodes CATSSRKAGGYNEQFF.